A single T cell receptor (beta chain) is shown here with its context. The sample holds other DNA sequences that translate to the same CDR3. The table came from immunoSEQ multiplex PCR; TCRdb's copy has only in-frame clones and leaves some out. The sample lists some 1.1 million clones, approximately 80% occurring once. The data were taken from a study of shared clonotypes between healthy human individuals. V lost 0 bases and J lost 0, with 7 bases in between. Germline values: CDR1 SGHRS, CDR2 YFSETQ. CDR3 length equals 14 residues. This chain joins TRBV5-1 and TRBJ2-7; D is undetermined. Input material: memory CD4+ T cells from PBMCs. Specified subset: CD45RA-negative fraction. The TCR comes from a man aged 18 to 29 in good health. Some clones in this sample may be carry-over from other donors' samples. The CDR3 sequence: CASSLAVSSYEQYF. CDR3 nucleotides: TGCGCCAGCAGCTTGGCGGTCAGCTCCTACGAGCAGTACTTC. Full variable domain (missing parts from reference TRBV5-1 and TRBJ2-7): KAGVTQTPRYLIKTRGQQVTLSCSPISGHRSVSWYQQTPGQGLQFLFEYFSETQRNKGNFPGRFSGRQFSNSRSEMNVSTLELGDSALYLCASSLAVSSYEQYFGPGTRLTVT.